The clone carrying this T cell receptor (beta chain) was seen ten or more times. What it binds is not known. Per the germline V gene, CDR1 is MNHNS and CDR2 is SASEGT. Trimming cost V 4 bases and J 2 bases, with 5 bases left between them. The CDR3 has 12 amino acids. This sample was included in a study of T cells in Graves' hyperthyroidism and ophthalmopathy. Notes on the study in general: Ophthalmopathy onset followed model prediction by a median about 6.9 months.

Authors of the study amplified TCR beta CDR3 regions from RNA transcripts. The HTBI primer set was used in a first-round RT-PCR of the TCR CDR3. MiXCR, run by TCRdb on the multiplex PCR reads, gives a single entry per CDR3 protein. Counted here are about 350,000 distinct CDR3 sequences, around 18% occurring once; the ten biggest clones make up 15%. A NOSPECS grade of at least 4, a Clinical Activity Score of at least 3 and duration under 3 months were recorded in ophthalmopathy patients. Exclusion of patients followed from uncontrolled infection, other autoimmune disease, pregnancy or lactation. Diagnoses were established using clinical symptoms, serum thyroxine and TRAb, thyroid ultrasound and orbital computed tomography.

This TCR derives from a woman aged 40 to 49 with Graves' ophthalmopathy. The chain recombines TRBV6-1 with TRBJ2-5; D unclear. The sequenced sample consisted of blood. The CDR3 nucleotides are TGTGCCAGCAGTGTCCAGCAAGAGACCCAGTACTTC. It translates to CASSVQQETQYF.